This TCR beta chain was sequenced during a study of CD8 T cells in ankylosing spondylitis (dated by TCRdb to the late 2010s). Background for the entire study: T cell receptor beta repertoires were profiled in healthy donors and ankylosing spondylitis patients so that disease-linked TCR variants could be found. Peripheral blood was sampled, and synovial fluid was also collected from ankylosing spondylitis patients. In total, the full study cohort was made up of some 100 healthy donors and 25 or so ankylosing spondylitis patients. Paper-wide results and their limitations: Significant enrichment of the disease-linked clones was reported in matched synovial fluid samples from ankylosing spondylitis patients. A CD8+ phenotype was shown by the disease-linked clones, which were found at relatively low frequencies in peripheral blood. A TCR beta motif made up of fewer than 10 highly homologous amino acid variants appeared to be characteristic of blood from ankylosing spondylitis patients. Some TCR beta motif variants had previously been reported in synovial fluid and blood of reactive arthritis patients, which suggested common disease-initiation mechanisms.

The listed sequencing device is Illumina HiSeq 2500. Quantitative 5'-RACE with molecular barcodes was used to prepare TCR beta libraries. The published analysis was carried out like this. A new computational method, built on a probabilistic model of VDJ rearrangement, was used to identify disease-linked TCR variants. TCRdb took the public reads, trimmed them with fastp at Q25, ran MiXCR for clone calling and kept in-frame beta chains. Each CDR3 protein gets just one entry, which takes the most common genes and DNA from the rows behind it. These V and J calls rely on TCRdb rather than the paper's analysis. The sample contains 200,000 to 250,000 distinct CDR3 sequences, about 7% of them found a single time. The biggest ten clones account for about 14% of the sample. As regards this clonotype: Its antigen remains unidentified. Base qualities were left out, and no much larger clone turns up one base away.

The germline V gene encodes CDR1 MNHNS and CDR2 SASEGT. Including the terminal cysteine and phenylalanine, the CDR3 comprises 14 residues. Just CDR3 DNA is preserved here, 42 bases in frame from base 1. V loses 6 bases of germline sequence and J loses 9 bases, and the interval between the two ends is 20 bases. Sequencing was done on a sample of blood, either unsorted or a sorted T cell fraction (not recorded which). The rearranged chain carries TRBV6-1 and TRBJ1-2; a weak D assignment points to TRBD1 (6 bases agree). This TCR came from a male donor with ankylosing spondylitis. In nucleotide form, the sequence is TGTGCCAGCAGCGGGAGGGGGGAAATATATCGCTACACCTTC. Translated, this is CASSGRGEIYRYTF.